Following are 31 T cell receptor beta chains from one sample sequenced in a study of cytomegalovirus exposure and HLA in healthy donors. Primers: 60 Vbeta forward and 13 Jbeta reverse. The table came from immunoSEQ multiplex PCR; TCRdb's copy has only in-frame clones and leaves some out. This table holds about 170,000 clones. Sequenced material: PBMCs. These receptors all stem from a woman between 18 and 30 years old in good health and CMV-seropositive.

J is TRBJ1-3 and V is TRBV19; a weak D match, TRBD1 (5 bases). The CDR3 loop spans 15 amino acids. The germline gives CDR1 LNHDA, CDR2 SQIVND (reference sequence). Trimming pared 3 bases from V and 5 bases from J, leaving 14 bases between. The CDR3 reads CASSMGLSGRNTIYF. The CDR3 coding sequence is TGTGCCAGTAGTATGGGACTCTCGGGGCGAAACACCATATATTTT.

J is TRBJ1-1 and V is TRBV19; 8 bases are a match to TRBD1. J lost 4 bases, V lost 3 bases, and 7 bases had no gene match. The CDR3 has 15 residues. Germline V gene lookup returns CDR1 LNHDA and CDR2 SQIVND (reference sequence). The CDR3 sequence is CASSIFDRGGTEAFF. The CDR3 bases are TGTGCCAGTAGTATCTTCGACAGGGGAGGCACTGAAGCTTTCTTT.

The chain is built from TRBV6-5 and TRBJ1-5; D uncertain. Per germline, CDR1 MNHEY and CDR2 SVGAGI. This CDR3 comprises 13 residues. The V and J ends lost 2 bases and 2 bases respectively, with 4 bases between them. As DNA, the CDR3 is TGTGCCAGCAGTTACCAGGGCAATCAGCCCCAGCATTTT. It is translated as CASSYQGNQPQHF.

The gene calls are TRBV28 and TRBJ2-7; D is perhaps TRBD1 (5 bases). CDR1 is MDHEN, CDR2 SYDVKM, per germline. Trimming removed 8 bases from V and 3 bases from J, with 17 bases in between. CDR3 size: 14 residues. CDR3 region: CASSRVPALYEQYF. In DNA form, the CDR3 reads TGTGCCAGCTCCAGGGTTCCGGCCCTCTACGAGCAGTACTTC.

The V call is TRBV4-3, the J call TRBJ1-6; 7 bases are a match to TRBD1. This CDR3 spans 15 amino acids. The germline V gene encodes CDR1 LGHNA and CDR2 YSLEER. V lost 0 bases and J lost 9; bases outside the gene matches: 5. CDR3 bases: TGCGCCAGCAGCCAAGATAGGGACAGTGCTTCACCCCTCCACTTT. Translation gives CASSQDRDSASPLHF.

This sequence joins TRBV11-2 and TRBJ2-7, with a tentative D call TRBD1 (6 bases). This CDR3 spans 12 amino acids. Trimming removed 4 bases at V and 4 bases at J, with 8 bases between. Germline values: CDR1 SGHAT, CDR2 FQNNGV. Written as DNA, the CDR3 is TGTGCCAGCAGCTCCGGACAGTACGAGCAGTACTTC. Encoded protein: CASSSGQYEQYF.

The rearrangement links TRBV30 to TRBJ1-5, with D uncertain. CDR1 is GTSNPN, CDR2 SVGIG, per germline (reference sequence). The CDR3 consists of 13 residues. Deletions cut 1 base from V and 4 bases from J, with 8 bases between. CDR3 sequence reads: CAWSGTENQPQHF. The CDR3 nucleotides are TGTGCCTGGAGTGGTACAGAGAATCAGCCCCAGCATTTT.

This chain joins TRBV30 and TRBJ2-5; 11 nucleotides agree with TRBD1. The CDR3 is 14 residues long. The V segment lost 7 bases and the J segment 7 bases; nucleotides outside the gene matches: 11. Germline V gene sequence: CDR1 GTSNPN, CDR2 SVGIG (reference sequence). The CDR3 region is CALTRDRGFGTQYF. The CDR3 DNA is TGTGCCTTAACCCGGGACAGGGGGTTCGGGACCCAGTACTTC.

The chain links TRBV19 to TRBJ2-3; D call uncertain. V gave up 10 bases and J gave up 2 bases, with 10 bases separating them. CDR1 LNHDA and CDR2 SQIVND come from the germline V gene (reference sequence). This CDR3 is 12 amino acids long. In DNA, the CDR3 is TGTGCCATACGTGGGCCCACAGATACGCAGTATTTT. Translated: CAIRGPTDTQYF.

The chain carries TRBV6-5 and TRBJ2-1; no definite D call. Per the germline V gene, CDR1 is MNHEY and CDR2 is SVGAGI. The V end was cut by 6 bases, the J end by 8 bases, with 8 bases between. CDR3 length: 11 amino acids. CDR3 coding DNA: TGTGCCAGCAGGGCAGTGGATGAGCAGTTCTTC. Its protein product is CASRAVDEQFF.

The rearrangement joins TRBV18 to TRBJ1-1, with D possibly matching TRBD1 (5 bases). CDR3 length equals 14 residues. Germline CDR1 is KGHSH and CDR2 is LQKENI. Between the trimmed V and J ends, which lost 3 bases and 0 bases, there was a span of 8 bases. The CDR3 sequence: CASSPQGMNTEAFF. The CDR3, as DNA: TGTGCCAGCTCACCCCAGGGAATGAACACTGAAGCTTTCTTT.

The gene calls are TRBV5-8 and TRBJ2-1; D is uncertain. The length of the CDR3 is 14 residues. Trimming shortened V by 3 bases and J by 4 bases, and 11 bases separated the two germline ends. Germline V CDR1 and CDR2: SGHTS, YDEGEE. The CDR3 DNA sequence: TGTGCCAGCAGCTCCGGGTCCTATTACAATGAGCAGTTCTTC. The encoded protein is CASSSGSYYNEQFF.

The V and J genes are TRBV5-1 and TRBJ2-2; no clear D. The V end lost 1 base, the J end lost 0 bases, and 4 bases lay between the germline ends. The germline gives CDR1 SGHRS, CDR2 YFSETQ. The CDR3 spans 14 residues. The CDR3 sequence is CASSLRSNTGELFF. The CDR3 coding sequence is TGCGCCAGCAGCTTGCGGTCGAACACCGGGGAGCTGTTTTTT.

The chain joins TRBV7-2 to TRBJ1-2; 7 nucleotides agree with TRBD1. Germline loops: CDR1 SGHTA, CDR2 FQGNSA. The ends lost 2 bases at V and 3 bases at J; junction bases unmatched: 0. This CDR3 comprises 13 residues. Here the CDR3 reads CASSLQGDYGYTF. The CDR3 DNA is TGTGCCAGCAGCTTACAGGGGGACTATGGCTACACCTTC.

This chain uses TRBV4-2 with TRBJ2-7; D gene unclear. Trimming pared 1 base from V and 5 bases from J, leaving 12 bases between. The germline V gene encodes CDR1 LGHNA and CDR2 YNFKEQ. The CDR3 length is 14 residues. The CDR3 bases are TGTGCCAGCAGCCAAGTCGGCGGAAATGACGAGCAGTACTTC. It encodes CASSQVGGNDEQYF.

This sequence joins TRBV2 and TRBJ1-1, with TRBD1 as a possible D gene (5 bases). This CDR3 is 14 amino acids long. Trimming took off 7 bases at V and 0 bases at J, with 12 bases between the two ends. The germline V gene encodes CDR1 SNHLY and CDR2 FYNNEI. For the CDR3, the DNA is TGTGCCAGCAAACAGGAATCCATGAACACTGAAGCTTTCTTT. Its translation: CASKQESMNTEAFF. Supplemented by reference TRBV2 and TRBJ1-1, the full variable domain reads EPEVTQTPSHQVTQMGQEVILRCVPISNHLYFYWYRQILGQKVEFLVSFYNNEISEKSEIFDDQFSVERPDGSNFTLKIRSTKLEDSAMYFCASKQESMNTEAFFGQGTRLTVV.

The rearrangement joins TRBV10-1 to TRBJ2-1; the D gene is possibly TRBD1 (6 bases). The germline CDR1 and CDR2 sequences are WNHNN and SYGVQD (reference sequence). V shed 11 bases and J shed 5 bases, with 25 bases lying between them. The CDR3 runs 16 residues. CDR3 sequence: CAFKRSAGDQHNEQFF. DNA for the CDR3: TGCGCCTTCAAAAGATCGGCAGGGGATCAACACAATGAGCAGTTCTTC.

V gene TRBV28 combines with J gene TRBJ1-4, with D perhaps matching TRBD1 (6 bases). The CDR3 length is 17 residues. The V gene's germline CDR1 is MDHEN and CDR2 SYDVKM. The germline V and J ends were trimmed by 3 bases and 1 base, with 15 bases remaining between them. The CDR3 loop reads CASSFEGQMRTNEKLFF. DNA for the CDR3: TGTGCCAGCAGTTTCGAAGGACAGATGAGAACTAATGAAAAACTGTTTTTT.

The CDR3 loop reads CAIRGAGGPWTQYF. CDR3 sequence (DNA): TGTGCCATCAGGGGAGCGGGAGGGCCTTGGACGCAGTATTTT. The genes are TRBV10-3 and TRBJ2-3; 10 nucleotides align to TRBD2. V dropped 6 bases and J dropped 9; count of bases not matched to a gene: 9. The CDR3 is 14 residues long. Germline CDR1 and CDR2: ENHRY and SYGVKD.

This chain links TRBV4-3 with TRBJ2-3, with TRBD2 as a possible D gene (5 bases). There are 15 residues in the CDR3. V was trimmed by 3 bases and J by 4 bases, leaving 14 bases between them. Germline V lookup: CDR1 LGHNA, CDR2 YSLEER. The CDR3 loop reads CASSHGETSSDTQYF. Written as DNA, the CDR3 is TGCGCCAGCAGCCACGGCGAAACTAGTTCAGATACGCAGTATTTT.

The chain employs TRBV5-1 and TRBJ2-7; D not certain. This CDR3 contains 13 residues. Germline V gene lookup returns CDR1 SGHRS and CDR2 YFSETQ. V was clipped by 0 bases and J by 3 bases, with 7 bases between them. CDR3 sequence reads: CASSLGLNYEQYF. CDR3 DNA sequence: TGCGCCAGCAGCTTGGGACTTAACTACGAGCAGTACTTC.

The V call is TRBV5-1, the J call TRBJ1-1; TRBD1 matches at 7 bases. Germline V gives CDR1 SGHRS, CDR2 YFSETQ. The CDR3 is made up of 13 amino acids. After removal of 4 bases from V and 3 bases from J, the junction contained 3 bases not matched to a gene. In DNA, the CDR3 is TGCGCCAGCAGCGATACAGGGGACACTGAAGCTTTCTTT. Its protein product is CASSDTGDTEAFF.

The rearrangement uses TRBV7-6 and TRBJ2-3; 10 nucleotides align to TRBD2. J gave up 4 bases and V 0 bases, and 4 bases lay outside the gene matches. The CDR3 has 16 residues. Germline CDR1 SGHVS, CDR2 FNYEAQ. Written as DNA, the CDR3 is TGTGCCAGCAGCTTAGCGTACCTAGCGGGAGCAGATACGCAGTATTTT. Its translation: CASSLAYLAGADTQYF.

The chain employs TRBV6-1 and TRBJ2-7, with 9 bases that match TRBD1. CDR3 length: 13 residues. CDR1 MNHNS and CDR2 SASEGT come from the germline V gene. The trim removed 6 bases at V and 2 bases at J, leaving 2 bases unmatched. CDR3 in amino acids: CASRTGGTYEQYF. For the CDR3, the DNA is TGTGCCAGCAGGACAGGGGGAACCTACGAGCAGTACTTC.

This chain uses TRBV27 with TRBJ1-5; 7 bases are a match to TRBD1. Germline CDR1 and CDR2: MNHEY and SMNVEV (reference sequence). This CDR3 has 14 amino acids. The ends lost 3 bases at V and 7 bases at J; junction bases unmatched: 6. Written as DNA, the CDR3 is TGTGCCAGCAGTTTGAACAGGGGAAAACAGCCCCAGCATTTT. It encodes CASSLNRGKQPQHF.

The CDR3: CAWSGRLAGYNEQFF. DNA of the CDR3: TGTGCCTGGAGTGGCCGGCTAGCGGGGTACAATGAGCAGTTCTTC. The V and J genes are TRBV30 and TRBJ2-1; 9 nucleotides line up with TRBD2. This CDR3 region has 15 residues. Germline V lookup: CDR1 GTSNPN, CDR2 SVGIG (reference sequence). V lost 1 base to trimming and J lost 4 bases; unmatched junction nucleotides: 5. Variable domain in full (rest from reference TRBV30 and TRBJ2-1): SQTIHQWPATLVQPVGSPLSLECTVEGTSNPNLYWYRQAAGRGLQLLFYSVGIGQISSEVPQNLSASRPQDRQFILSSKKLLLSDSGFYLCAWSGRLAGYNEQFFGPGTRLTVL.

The V and J genes are TRBV29-1 and TRBJ1-1; weak D call: TRBD1 (5 bases). The ends were cut back, 6 bases at V and 4 bases at J, with 21 bases in the middle. This CDR3 comprises 15 residues. The V gene's germline CDR1 is SQVTM and CDR2 ANQGSEA. CDR3 loop: CSVPKNTGEPTEAFF. The CDR3 bases are TGCAGCGTCCCCAAGAATACAGGAGAACCCACTGAAGCTTTCTTT.

The chain joins TRBV10-3 to TRBJ1-3; D may be TRBD1 (6 bases). V dropped 3 bases and J dropped 1 base, with 10 bases sitting between them. The CDR3 length is 15 residues. Germline values: CDR1 ENHRY, CDR2 SYGVKD. This chain's CDR3 is CAISERQGSGNTIYF. The CDR3 region has the DNA TGTGCCATCAGTGAACGGCAGGGGTCTGGAAACACCATATATTTT.

The J gene is TRBJ2-5, the V gene TRBV7-3; D is perhaps TRBD1 (5 bases). The CDR3 covers 13 residues. Per germline, CDR1 SGHTA and CDR2 FQGTGA. Between the trimmed V and J ends, which lost 3 bases and 4 bases, there was a span of 9 bases. This CDR3 reads CASSFGQGETQYF. The CDR3 DNA follows: TGTGCCAGCAGCTTTGGGCAGGGAGAGACCCAGTACTTC.

The chain uses TRBV5-1 and TRBJ1-2, with D tentatively TRBD1 (5 bases). The CDR3 is 23 amino acids. The V gene's germline CDR1 is SGHRS and CDR2 YFSETQ. V was shortened by 4 bases and J by 0 bases, with 37 bases between the two germline ends. The CDR3 region is CASSPQGLRQTRVKLKANYGYTF. The CDR3 DNA follows: TGCGCCAGCAGCCCCCAGGGTTTACGGCAGACCAGGGTTAAGTTAAAAGCTAACTATGGCTACACCTTC.

The chain joins TRBV11-2 to TRBJ2-3, with TRBD2 matching 9 bases. This CDR3 spans 15 amino acids. Germline V gene data show CDR1 as SGHAT and CDR2 as FQNNGV. J was trimmed by 2 bases and V by 5 bases; bases with no gene match: 5. This CDR3 is CASSPQRGDTDTQYF. The DNA of the CDR3 is TGTGCCAGCAGCCCCCAGCGGGGGGACACAGATACGCAGTATTTT.